The entry below describes one T cell receptor (beta chain). Only in-frame clones appear in the TCRdb table, and some are missing; sequencing was by immunoSEQ multiplex PCR. The table has approximately 250,000 clones, roughly 85% seen once. These data belong to a study of blood T cell repertoires in COVID-19. Study overall: COVID-19 samples collected from the United States, Italy and Spain covered acute and convalescent phases.

Cohorts were based on clinical histories the participants reported. Germline V gene sequence: CDR1 MNHEY, CDR2 SVGAGI. Trimming cost V 7 bases and J 0 bases, with 16 bases left between them. The CDR3 spans 15 residues. Source material: PBMCs or T cells enriched from blood (not recorded which). This clonotype was sampled from a woman in her 50s with acute COVID-19. This chain joins TRBV6-5 and TRBJ2-7; D may be TRBD1 (6 bases). The CDR3 region has the DNA TGTGCCAGCAAAGAGAACAGGGAGAGCTCCTACGAGCAGTACTTC. Amino acids: CASKENRESSYEQYF.